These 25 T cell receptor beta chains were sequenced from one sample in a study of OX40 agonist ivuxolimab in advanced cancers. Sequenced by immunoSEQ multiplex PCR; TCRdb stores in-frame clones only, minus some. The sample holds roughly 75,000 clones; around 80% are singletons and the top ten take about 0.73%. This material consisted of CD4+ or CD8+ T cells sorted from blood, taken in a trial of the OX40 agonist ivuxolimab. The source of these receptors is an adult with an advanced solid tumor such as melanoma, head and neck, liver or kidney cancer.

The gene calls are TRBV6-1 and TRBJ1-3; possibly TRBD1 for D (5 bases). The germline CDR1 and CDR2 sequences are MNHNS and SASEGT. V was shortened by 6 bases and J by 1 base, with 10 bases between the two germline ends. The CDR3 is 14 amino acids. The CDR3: CASRGRDSGNTIYF. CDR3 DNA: TGTGCCAGCAGGGGACGGGATTCTGGAAACACCATATATTTT.

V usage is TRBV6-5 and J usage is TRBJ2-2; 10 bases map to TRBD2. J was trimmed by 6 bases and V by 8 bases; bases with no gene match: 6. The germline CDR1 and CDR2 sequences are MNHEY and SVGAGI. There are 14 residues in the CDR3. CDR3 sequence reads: CASLRTSGPGELFF. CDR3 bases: TGTGCCAGCCTGCGGACTAGCGGTCCCGGGGAGCTGTTTTTT.

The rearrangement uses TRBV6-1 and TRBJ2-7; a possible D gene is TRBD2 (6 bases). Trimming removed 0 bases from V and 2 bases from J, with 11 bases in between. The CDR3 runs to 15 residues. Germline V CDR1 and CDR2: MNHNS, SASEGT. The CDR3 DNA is TGTGCCAGCAGTGAAGCTGGGGGGTCTGCCTACGAGCAGTACTTC. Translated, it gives CASSEAGGSAYEQYF.

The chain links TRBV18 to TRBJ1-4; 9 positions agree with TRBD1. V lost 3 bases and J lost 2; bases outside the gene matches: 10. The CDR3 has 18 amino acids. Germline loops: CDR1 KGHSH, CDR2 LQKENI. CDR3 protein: CASSPQTGGVWTNEKLFF. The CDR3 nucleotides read TGTGCCAGCTCACCTCAAACAGGGGGCGTTTGGACTAATGAAAAACTGTTTTTT.

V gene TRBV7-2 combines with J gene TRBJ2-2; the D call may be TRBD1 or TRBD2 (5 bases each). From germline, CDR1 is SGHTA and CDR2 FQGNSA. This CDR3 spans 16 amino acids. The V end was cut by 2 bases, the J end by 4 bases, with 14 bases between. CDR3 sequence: CASSLQGASSTGELFF. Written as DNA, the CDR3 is TGTGCCAGCAGCTTACAGGGAGCGTCTAGCACCGGGGAGCTGTTTTTT.

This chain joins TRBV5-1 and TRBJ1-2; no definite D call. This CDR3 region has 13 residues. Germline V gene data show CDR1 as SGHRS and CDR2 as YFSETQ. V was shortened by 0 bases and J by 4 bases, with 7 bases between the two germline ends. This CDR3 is CASSLETGYGYTF. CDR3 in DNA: TGCGCCAGCAGCTTGGAGACCGGCTATGGCTACACCTTC.

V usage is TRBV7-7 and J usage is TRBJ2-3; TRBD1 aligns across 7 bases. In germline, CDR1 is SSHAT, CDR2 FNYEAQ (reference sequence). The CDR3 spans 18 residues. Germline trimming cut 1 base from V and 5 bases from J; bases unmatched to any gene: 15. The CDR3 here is CASSLVPPHRGDGDTQYF. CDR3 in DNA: TGTGCCAGCAGCTTAGTACCGCCCCACAGGGGAGACGGAGATACGCAGTATTTT.

CDR3 DNA: TGTGCCAGCAGCCAAGATCTACGTCGGGAGCAGTTCTTC. Protein product: CASSQDLRREQFF. V and J are TRBV4-2 and TRBJ2-1; D ambiguous. Trimming took off 0 bases at V and 10 bases at J, with 10 bases between the two ends. Germline CDR1 LGHNA, CDR2 YNFKEQ. The CDR3 runs 13 residues.

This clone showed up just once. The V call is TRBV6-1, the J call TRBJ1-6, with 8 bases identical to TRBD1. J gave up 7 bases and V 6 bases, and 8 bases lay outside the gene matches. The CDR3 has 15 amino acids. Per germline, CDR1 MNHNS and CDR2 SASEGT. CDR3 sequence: CASRLQGDTNSPLHF. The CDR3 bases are TGTGCCAGCAGATTACAGGGGGATACGAATTCACCCCTCCACTTT.

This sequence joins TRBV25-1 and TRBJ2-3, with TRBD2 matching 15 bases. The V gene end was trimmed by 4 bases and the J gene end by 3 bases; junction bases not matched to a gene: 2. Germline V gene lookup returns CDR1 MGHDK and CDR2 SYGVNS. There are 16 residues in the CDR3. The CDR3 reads CASSAGTSGGTDTQYF. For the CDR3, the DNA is TGTGCCAGCAGTGCCGGGACTAGCGGGGGGACAGATACGCAGTATTTT.

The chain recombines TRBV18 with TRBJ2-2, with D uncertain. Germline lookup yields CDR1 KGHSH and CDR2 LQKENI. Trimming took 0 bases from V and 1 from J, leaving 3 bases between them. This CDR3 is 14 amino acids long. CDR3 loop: CASSPPMNTGELFF. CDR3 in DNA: TGTGCCAGCTCACCACCCATGAACACCGGGGAGCTGTTTTTT.

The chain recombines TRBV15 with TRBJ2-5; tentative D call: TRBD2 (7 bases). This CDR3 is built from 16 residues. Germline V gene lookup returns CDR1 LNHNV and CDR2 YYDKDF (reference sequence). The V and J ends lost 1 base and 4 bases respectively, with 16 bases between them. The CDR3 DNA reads TGTGCCACCAGCAGAGGGGAGGGGGTAAGGGGAGAGACCCAGTACTTC. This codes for CATSRGEGVRGETQYF.

CDR3 sequence: CASSLLSSYEQYF. Written as DNA, the CDR3 is TGTGCCAGCAGCCTCCTAAGCTCCTACGAGCAGTACTTC. The rearrangement joins TRBV11-3 to TRBJ2-7; no clear D gene. The V and J ends lost 5 bases and 0 bases respectively, with 8 bases between them. Germline assignment: CDR1 SGHNT and CDR2 YENEEA. This CDR3 has 13 amino acids. The full variable domain, completed using reference TRBV11-3 and TRBJ2-7, is EAGVVQSPRYKIIEKKQPVAFWCNPISGHNTLYWYLQNLGQGPELLIRYENEEAVDDSQLPKDRFSAERLKGVDSTLKIQPAELGDSAVYLCASSLLSSYEQYFGPGTRLTVT.

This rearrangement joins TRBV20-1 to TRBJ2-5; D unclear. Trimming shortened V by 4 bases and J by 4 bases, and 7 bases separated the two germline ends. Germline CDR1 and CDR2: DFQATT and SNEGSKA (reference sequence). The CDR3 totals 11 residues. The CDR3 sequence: CSAIPGETQYF. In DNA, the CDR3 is TGCAGTGCTATTCCGGGAGAGACCCAGTACTTC.

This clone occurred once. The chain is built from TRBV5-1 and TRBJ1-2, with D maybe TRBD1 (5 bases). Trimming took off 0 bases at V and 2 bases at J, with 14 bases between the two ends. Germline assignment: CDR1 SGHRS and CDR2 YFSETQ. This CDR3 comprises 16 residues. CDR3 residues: CASSLVAGQTNYGYTF. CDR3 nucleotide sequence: TGCGCCAGCAGCTTGGTTGCAGGGCAGACAAACTATGGCTACACCTTC. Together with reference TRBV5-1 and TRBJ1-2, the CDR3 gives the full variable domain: KAGVTQTPRYLIKTRGQQVTLSCSPISGHRSVSWYQQTPGQGLQFLFEYFSETQRNKGNFPGRFSGRQFSNSRSEMNVSTLELGDSALYLCASSLVAGQTNYGYTFGSGTRLTVV.

Written as DNA, the CDR3 is TGCGCCAGCAGCTTGGGTAGTCAGCCCACCGGGGAGCTGTTTTTT. This sequence encodes CASSLGSQPTGELFF. The chain employs TRBV5-1 and TRBJ2-2; D call uncertain. Deletions cut 0 bases from V and 4 bases from J, with 10 bases between. The CDR3 runs 15 residues. From germline, CDR1 is SGHRS and CDR2 YFSETQ.

CDR3 nucleotide sequence: TGTGCCAGCAGGACGGTTAATGAAAAACTGTTTTTT. It yields the protein CASRTVNEKLFF. The rearrangement uses TRBV27 and TRBJ1-4; no clear D. CDR1 is MNHEY, CDR2 SMNVEV, per germline (reference sequence). Trimming shortened V by 6 bases and J by 4 bases, and 6 bases separated the two germline ends. The length of the CDR3 is 12 residues.

CDR3 region: CASSLGTFSGNTIYF. Written as DNA, the CDR3 is TGTGCCAGCAGCTTGGGGACCTTCTCTGGAAACACCATATATTTT. The genes are TRBV7-2 and TRBJ1-3; a weak D match, TRBD1 (5 bases). Germline loops: CDR1 SGHTA, CDR2 FQGNSA. V was trimmed by 3 bases and J by 0 bases, leaving 9 bases between them. This CDR3 has 15 residues. Supplemented by reference TRBV7-2 and TRBJ1-3, the full variable domain reads GAGVSQSPSNKVTEKGKDVELRCDPISGHTALYWYRQSLGQGLEFLIYFQGNSAPDKSGLPSDRFSAERTGGSVSTLTIQRTQQEDSAVYLCASSLGTFSGNTIYFGEGSWLTVV.

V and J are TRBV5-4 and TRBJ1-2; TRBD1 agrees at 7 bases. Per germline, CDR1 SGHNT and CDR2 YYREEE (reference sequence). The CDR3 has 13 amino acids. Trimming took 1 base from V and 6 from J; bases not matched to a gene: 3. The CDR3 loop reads CASSLTGDNGYTF. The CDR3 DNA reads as TGTGCCAGCAGCTTGACAGGGGACAATGGCTACACCTTC. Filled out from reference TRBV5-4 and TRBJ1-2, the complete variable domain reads ETGVTQSPTHLIKTRGQQVTLRCSSQSGHNTVSWYQQALGQGPQFIFQYYREEENGRGNFPPRFSGLQFPNYSSELNVNALELDDSALYLCASSLTGDNGYTFGSGTRLTVV.

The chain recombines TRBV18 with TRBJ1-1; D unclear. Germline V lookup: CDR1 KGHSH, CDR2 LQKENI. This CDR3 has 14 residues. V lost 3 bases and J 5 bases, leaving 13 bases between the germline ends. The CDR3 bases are TGTGCCAGCTCACCGGATATAGGAGGTACTGAAGCTTTCTTT. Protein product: CASSPDIGGTEAFF. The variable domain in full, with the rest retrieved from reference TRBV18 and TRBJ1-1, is NAGVMQNPRHLVRRRGQEARLRCSPMKGHSHVYWYRQLPEEGLKFMVYLQKENIIDESGMPKERFSAEFPKEGPSILRIQQVVRGDSAAYFCASSPDIGGTEAFFGQGTRLTVV.

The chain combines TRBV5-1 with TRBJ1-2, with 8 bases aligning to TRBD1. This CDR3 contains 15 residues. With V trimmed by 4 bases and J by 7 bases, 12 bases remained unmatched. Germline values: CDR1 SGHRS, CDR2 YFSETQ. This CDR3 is CASSPPGGFKVGYTF. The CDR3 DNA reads TGCGCCAGCAGCCCGCCAGGGGGCTTTAAGGTTGGCTACACCTTC.

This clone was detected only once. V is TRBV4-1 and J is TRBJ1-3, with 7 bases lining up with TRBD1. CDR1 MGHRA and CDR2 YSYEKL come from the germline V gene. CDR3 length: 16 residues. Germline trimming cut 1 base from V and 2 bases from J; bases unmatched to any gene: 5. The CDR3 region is CASSQGQGAAGNTIYF. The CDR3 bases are TGCGCCAGCAGCCAAGGACAGGGAGCAGCTGGAAACACCATATATTTT.

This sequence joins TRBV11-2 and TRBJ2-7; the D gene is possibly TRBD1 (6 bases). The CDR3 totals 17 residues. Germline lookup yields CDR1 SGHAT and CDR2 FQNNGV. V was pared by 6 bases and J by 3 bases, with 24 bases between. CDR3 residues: CASSPLRSLGHSYEQYF. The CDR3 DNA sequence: TGTGCCAGCAGTCCACTTCGAAGCTTGGGACATAGCTACGAGCAGTACTTC.

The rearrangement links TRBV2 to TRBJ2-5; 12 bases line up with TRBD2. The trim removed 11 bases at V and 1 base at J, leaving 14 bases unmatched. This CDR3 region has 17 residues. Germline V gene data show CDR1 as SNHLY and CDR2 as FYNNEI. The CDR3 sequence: CAGTYPGLAGPQETQYF. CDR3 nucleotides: TGTGCCGGGACTTACCCGGGACTAGCGGGCCCCCAAGAGACCCAGTACTTC.

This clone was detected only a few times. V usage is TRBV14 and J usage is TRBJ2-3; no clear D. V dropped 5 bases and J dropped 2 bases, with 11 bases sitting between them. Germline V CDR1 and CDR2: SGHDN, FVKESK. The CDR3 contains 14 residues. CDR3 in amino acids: CASSNHTFTDTQYF. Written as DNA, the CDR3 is TGTGCCAGCAGCAACCACACTTTCACAGATACGCAGTATTTT.